This T cell receptor beta chain comes out of a study of early T cells in non-severe SARS-CoV-2 infection. Across the study: Sequencing of unsorted whole blood was done on bulk RNA, leaving chains unpaired.

Comments on this clonotype: Its antigen is not identified.

Unique molecular identifiers were affixed to single, distinct cDNA molecules. Each CDR3 protein gets one entry after TCRdb re-called the 5' RACE reads with MiXCR. The sample records around 92,000 distinct CDR3 sequences, more than 9.5% being singletons. Overall study results and limits: VDJdb-based annotation leaned toward anti-spike CD8 responses and missed private and CD4 specificities.

The V end was cut by 1 base, the J end by 0 bases, with 9 bases between. Germline values: CDR1 SGHTA, CDR2 FQGNSA. The CDR3 consists of 15 residues. The sample was whole blood. The TCR comes from an adult who was a healthcare worker with PCR-confirmed SARS-CoV-2 infection or an uninfected control (not recorded which). The rearrangement links TRBV7-2 to TRBJ1-1; D is undetermined. The CDR3 bases are TGTGCCAGCAGCTTAGGCACCACAGTGAACACTGAAGCTTTCTTT. It translates to CASSLGTTVNTEAFF.